What follows are 27 T cell receptor beta chains derived from one specimen sequenced in a study of T cells in Graves' hyperthyroidism and ophthalmopathy. RNA transcripts provided the source from which TCR beta CDR3 regions were amplified. Using the HTBI primer set, a first-round RT-PCR was run on the TCR CDR3. TCRdb processed the multiplex PCR reads anew with MiXCR; each CDR3 protein has one entry. The profile shows about 840,000 distinct CDR3 sequences, over 35% of them singletons. The specimen was blood. The source of these receptors is a man between 18 and 29 years old with Graves' hyperthyroidism.

This clonotype has ten or more counts. The chain recombines TRBV7-6 with TRBJ1-1; unclear D gene. The V end was cut by 5 bases, the J end by 1 base, with 8 bases between. The CDR3 runs 13 residues. Germline V gene data show CDR1 as SGHVS and CDR2 as FNYEAQ. The CDR3 region has the DNA TGTGCCAGCAGCCGACGGGGGAACACTGAAGCTTTCTTT. The encoded protein is CASSRRGNTEAFF.

The gene calls are TRBV3-1 and TRBJ1-1, with D possibly being TRBD1 (5 bases). Germline CDR1 LGHDT, CDR2 YNNKEL (reference sequence). This CDR3 region has 13 residues. V was trimmed by 2 bases and J by 7 bases, leaving 11 bases between them. CDR3 bases: TGTGCCAGCAGCCAACTCGGAGGGGATGAAGCTTTCTTT. Encoded protein: CASSQLGGDEAFF. Full variable domain (outside the CDR3, taken from reference TRBV3-1 and TRBJ1-1): DTAVSQTPKYLVTQMGNDKSIKCEQNLGHDTMYWYKQDSKKFLKIMFSYNNKELIINETVPNRFSPKSPDKAHLNLHINSLELGDSAVYFCASSQLGGDEAFFGQGTRLTVV.

A note on this clonotype: One end of the junction is discordant with germline, which a read error may explain. The rearrangement links TRBV9 to TRBJ1-1; D is undetermined. Germline CDR1 is SGDLS and CDR2 is YYNGEE. The CDR3 loop spans 14 amino acids. The CDR3 nucleotides are TGTACCAGCACCCCCGGGGAGGCGAACACTGAAGCTTTCTTT. Its protein product is CTSTPGEANTEAFF. Full variable domain (rest looked up from reference TRBV9 and TRBJ1-1): DSGVTQTPKHLITATGQRVTLRCSPRSGDLSVYWYQQSLDQGLQFLIQYYNGEERAKGNILERFSAQQFPDLHSELNLSSLELGDSALYFCTSTPGEANTEAFFGQGTRLTVV.

This clonotype has a handful of counts. The V gene is TRBV6-1, the J gene TRBJ1-1; 7 nucleotides agree with TRBD1. The junction had 10 bases not matched to a gene; V was cut back by 6 bases and J by 6 bases. This CDR3 has 14 amino acids. Germline-derived CDR1 and CDR2 are MNHNS and SASEGT. DNA of the CDR3: TGTGCCAGCAGGCGACAGGGATGGGCGCCTGAAGCTTTCTTT. Translation gives CASRRQGWAPEAFF.

J is TRBJ2-7 and V is TRBV5-5; D might be TRBD1 (5 bases). The CDR3 spans 12 residues. The V end lost 4 bases, the J end lost 2 bases, and 7 bases lay between the germline ends. Germline V gene sequence: CDR1 SGHKS, CDR2 YYEKEE (reference sequence). The CDR3 DNA follows: TGTGCCAGCAGCACGACAGCCTACGAGCAGTACTTC. As protein: CASSTTAYEQYF.

V usage is TRBV2 and J usage is TRBJ2-5; TRBD2 matches 10 bases. Trimming cost V 5 bases and J 7 bases; bases outside gene matches: 13. Germline CDR1 SNHLY, CDR2 FYNNEI. This CDR3 has 16 residues. For the CDR3, the DNA is TGTGCCAGCAGTTCCTCCGTTCTAGCGGGAGAAGTGACCCAGTACTTC. As protein: CASSSSVLAGEVTQYF.

The chain links TRBV24-1 to TRBJ1-2; TRBD1 matches 9 bases. The germline V gene encodes CDR1 KGHDR and CDR2 SFDVKD. Trimming cost V 12 bases and J 6 bases; bases outside gene matches: 25. The CDR3 has 18 residues. CDR3 coding DNA: TGTGCCCCAAGAAACAGGGGGAAGCTGAAGGGACAGGGAGATGGCTACACCTTC. It encodes CAPRNRGKLKGQGDGYTF.

The table lists this clonotype with many counts. The chain has TRBV7-9 and TRBJ2-7; D is ambiguous. The CDR3 runs to 13 residues. V shed 7 bases and J shed 2 bases, with 12 bases lying between them. Looked up from germline, CDR1 is SEHNR and CDR2 is FQNEAQ (reference sequence). CDR3 region: CASTPLFTYEQYF. As DNA, the CDR3 is TGTGCCAGCACGCCCCTATTCACCTACGAGCAGTACTTC.

This clonotype was seen repeatedly, ten times or more. The chain has TRBV10-3 and TRBJ1-1; D unresolved. Germline V gene lookup returns CDR1 ENHRY and CDR2 SYGVKD. The CDR3 runs to 12 residues. V lost 0 bases, J lost 6 bases, and 5 bases lay in between. In DNA form, the CDR3 reads TGTGCCATCAGTGAGTCACCAGCTGAAGCTTTCTTT. Translated, it gives CAISESPAEAFF.

V gene TRBV7-3 combines with J gene TRBJ2-5, with D perhaps matching TRBD2 (5 bases). V dropped 11 bases and J dropped 5 bases, with 21 bases sitting between them. Germline V gene lookup returns CDR1 SGHTA and CDR2 FQGTGA. The CDR3 sequence is 14 residues long. CDR3 in DNA: TGTGCCTGGAGTGTAGGACTCCCGGGGGAGACCCAGTACTTC. It codes for CAWSVGLPGETQYF.

This clonotype was seen at least ten times. The chain recombines TRBV19 with TRBJ1-1; TRBD1 is a possible D gene (5 bases). Germline V gene data show CDR1 as LNHDA and CDR2 as SQIVND (reference sequence). V lost 6 bases, J lost 3 bases, and 23 bases lay in between. CDR3 size: 17 residues. This CDR3 is CASRSIGGRGDHTEAFF. The CDR3 DNA sequence: TGTGCCAGTAGGTCCATAGGCGGGAGGGGCGACCACACTGAAGCTTTCTTT.

This clonotype was counted a few times. The chain combines TRBV12-3 or TRBV12-4 with TRBJ2-7; D gene unclear. The CDR3 has 13 residues. This CDR3 reads CASGSGPRLVQYF. The CDR3 DNA sequence: TGTGCTAGTGGTTCAGGCCCCCGCCTCGTGCAGTACTTC.

This clonotype has a count of ten or more. The J gene is TRBJ2-2, the V gene TRBV10-3; 7 nucleotides line up with TRBD1. The V and J ends lost 6 bases and 3 bases, in that order; junction bases with no gene match: 4. This CDR3 is built from 14 residues. Germline lookup yields CDR1 ENHRY and CDR2 SYGVKD. The DNA for the CDR3 is TGTGCCATCAGCCCCGACAGGGACACCGGGGAGCTGTTTTTT. Translated: CAISPDRDTGELFF.

In this sample, this clonotype turned up a few times. The genes are TRBV5-4 and TRBJ2-7; no clear D gene. This CDR3 contains 14 residues. Between the trimmed V and J ends, which lost 4 bases and 0 bases, there was a span of 11 bases. From germline, CDR1 is SGHNT and CDR2 YYREEE (reference sequence). As DNA, the CDR3 is TGTGCCAGCAGCAAAGTAGACGGCTCCTACGAGCAGTACTTC. As protein: CASSKVDGSYEQYF.

This clonotype was detected only a few times. The chain links TRBV7-9 to TRBJ1-1; TRBD1 is a possible D gene (6 bases). The CDR3 is made up of 13 amino acids. Trimming removed 3 bases from V and 8 bases from J, with 13 bases in between. Germline V gene sequence: CDR1 SEHNR, CDR2 FQNEAQ (reference sequence). The chain's CDR3 is CASSFHREPEAFF. The CDR3 region has the DNA TGTGCCAGCAGCTTCCACAGGGAACCCGAAGCTTTCTTT.

This clonotype has more than one count but fewer than ten. This rearrangement joins TRBV7-2 to TRBJ2-7; TRBD1 agrees at 10 bases. Losses at the gene ends were 5 bases for V and 7 bases for J; bases not matched to a gene: 5. This CDR3 region has 13 residues. Germline CDR1 and CDR2: SGHTA and FQGNSA. The CDR3 DNA reads as TGTGCCAGCAGCGACCGGACAGGGGGGGAGCAGTACTTC. This translates into CASSDRTGGEQYF.

V gene TRBV7-9 combines with J gene TRBJ2-6; 8 positions agree with TRBD2. The CDR3 is 19 residues long. The trim removed 5 bases at V and 5 bases at J, leaving 17 bases unmatched. Germline loops: CDR1 SEHNR, CDR2 FQNEAQ (reference sequence). The CDR3 sequence is CASSVTGTRFSVWANVLTF. CDR3 DNA sequence: TGTGCCAGCAGCGTCACCGGGACTAGGTTTTCTGTTTGGGCCAACGTCCTGACTTTC.

At least ten counts were recorded for this clonotype. This chain links TRBV10-3 with TRBJ1-1; possibly TRBD1 for D (6 bases). Trimming cost V 0 bases and J 3 bases, with 14 bases left between them. The CDR3 has 16 amino acids. The germline V gene encodes CDR1 ENHRY and CDR2 SYGVKD. The chain's CDR3 is CAISESSRGGDTEAFF. CDR3 nucleotides: TGTGCCATCAGTGAGTCTTCTCGGGGGGGCGACACTGAAGCTTTCTTT.

This clonotype was counted only a few times. V usage is TRBV11-2 and J usage is TRBJ2-7; possible D gene TRBD2, 6 bases. Germline assignment: CDR1 SGHAT and CDR2 FQNNGV. Trimming stripped 6 bases from V and 0 bases from J, with 15 bases between. The CDR3 is 15 residues long. CDR3: CASRINPGGSYEQYF. The CDR3, as DNA: TGTGCCAGCAGAATTAACCCCGGGGGCTCCTACGAGCAGTACTTC.

The gene calls are TRBV9 and TRBJ2-7; 7 bases are a match to TRBD1. Germline trimming cut 3 bases from V and 5 bases from J; bases unmatched to any gene: 11. The CDR3 is made up of 15 amino acids. Germline loops: CDR1 SGDLS, CDR2 YYNGEE. CDR3 residues: CASSARQGQGDEQYF. The CDR3 nucleotides are TGTGCCAGCAGCGCCAGACAGGGCCAGGGCGACGAGCAGTACTTC.

V and J are TRBV6-5 and TRBJ1-2; D is undetermined. In germline, CDR1 is MNHEY, CDR2 SVGAGI. V was clipped by 6 bases and J by 8 bases, with 10 bases between them. The CDR3 length is 11 residues. The CDR3 loop reads CASSPTSGYTF. The DNA of the CDR3 is TGTGCCAGCAGCCCGACATCCGGCTACACCTTC.

This clonotype was detected a few times. The V gene is TRBV7-2, the J gene TRBJ2-7, with D possibly matching TRBD1 (6 bases). This CDR3 is built from 15 residues. Germline V CDR1 and CDR2: SGHTA, FQGNSA. Trimming removed 1 base at V and 0 bases at J, with 10 bases between. The CDR3, as DNA: TGTGCCAGCAGCTTAGAGACAGGCCTCTCCTACGAGCAGTACTTC. It codes for CASSLETGLSYEQYF.

The table lists this clonotype with a few counts. This sequence joins TRBV7-2 and TRBJ2-7, with D perhaps TRBD1 (6 bases). The CDR3 consists of 14 residues. Germline lookup yields CDR1 SGHTA and CDR2 FQGNSA. V lost 4 bases and J 3 bases, leaving 13 bases between the germline ends. CDR3 DNA sequence: TGTGCCAGCAGCTCGGACAGAGTCCACTACGAGCAGTACTTC. Residues: CASSSDRVHYEQYF.

This clonotype was observed many times. J is TRBJ2-7 and V is TRBV10-3; D may match TRBD1 or TRBD2 (5 bases each). Germline CDR1 is ENHRY and CDR2 is SYGVKD. The CDR3 consists of 14 residues. Trimming took 3 bases from V and 3 from J, leaving 12 bases between them. The CDR3 sequence is CAISEAQGDYEQYF. The CDR3, as DNA: TGTGCCATCAGTGAAGCTCAGGGAGACTACGAGCAGTACTTC.

The sample holds a few counts of this clonotype. The chain links TRBV11-2 to TRBJ2-7, with a possible D match to TRBD1 (5 bases). There are 13 residues in the CDR3. V was cut by 6 bases and J by 2 bases, with 11 bases left in between. Per germline, CDR1 SGHAT and CDR2 FQNNGV. The chain's CDR3 is CASRTDLTYEQYF. CDR3 nucleotide sequence: TGTGCCAGCAGGACAGACCTTACCTACGAGCAGTACTTC.

The chain's CDR3 is CSAREQGAYGNQPQHF. Written as DNA, the CDR3 is TGCAGTGCTAGAGAACAGGGAGCTTACGGAAATCAGCCCCAGCATTTT. The chain has TRBV20-1 and TRBJ1-5; D is perhaps TRBD1 (6 bases). V was cut by 0 bases and J by 4 bases, with 16 bases left in between. Germline V gene lookup returns CDR1 DFQATT and CDR2 SNEGSKA (reference sequence). There are 16 residues in the CDR3.

Ten or more counts support this clonotype. The chain uses TRBV7-6 and TRBJ1-1; D perhaps matches TRBD1 (5 bases). With 5 bases removed from V and 1 base from J, the gap between germline ends came to 11 bases. Germline V CDR1 and CDR2: SGHVS, FNYEAQ. This CDR3 has 14 residues. The CDR3 sequence is CASSGGTANTEAFF. For the CDR3, the DNA is TGTGCCAGCAGCGGCGGGACGGCGAACACTGAAGCTTTCTTT.